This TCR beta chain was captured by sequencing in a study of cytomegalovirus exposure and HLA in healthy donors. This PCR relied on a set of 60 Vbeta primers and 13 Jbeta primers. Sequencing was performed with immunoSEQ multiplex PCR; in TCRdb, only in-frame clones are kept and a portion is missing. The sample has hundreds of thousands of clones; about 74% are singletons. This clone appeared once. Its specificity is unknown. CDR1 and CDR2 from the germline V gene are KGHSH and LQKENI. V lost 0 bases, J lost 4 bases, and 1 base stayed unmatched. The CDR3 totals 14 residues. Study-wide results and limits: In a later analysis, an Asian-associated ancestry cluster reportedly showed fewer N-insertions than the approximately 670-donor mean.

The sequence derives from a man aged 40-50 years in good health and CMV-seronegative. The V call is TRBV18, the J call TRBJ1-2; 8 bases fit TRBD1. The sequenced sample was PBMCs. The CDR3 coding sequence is TGTGCCAGCTCACCACCGGACAGGGTCTATGGCTACACCTTC. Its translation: CASSPPDRVYGYTF. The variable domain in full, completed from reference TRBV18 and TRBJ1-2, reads NAGVMQNPRHLVRRRGQEARLRCSPMKGHSHVYWYRQLPEEGLKFMVYLQKENIIDESGMPKERFSAEFPKEGPSILRIQQVVRGDSAAYFCASSPPDRVYGYTFGSGTRLTVV.